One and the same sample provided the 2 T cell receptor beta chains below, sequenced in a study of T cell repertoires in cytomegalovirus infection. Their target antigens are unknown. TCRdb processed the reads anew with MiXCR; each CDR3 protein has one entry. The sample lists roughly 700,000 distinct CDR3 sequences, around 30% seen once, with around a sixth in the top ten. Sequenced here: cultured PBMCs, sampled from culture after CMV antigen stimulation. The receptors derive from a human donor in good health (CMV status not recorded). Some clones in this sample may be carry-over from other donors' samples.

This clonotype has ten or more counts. The CDR3 loop is CASSRVGYTEAFF. CDR3 coding DNA: TGTGCCAGCAGCCGAGTGGGATACACTGAAGCTTTCTTT. This rearrangement joins TRBV7-8 to TRBJ1-1; D is uncertain. The V and J ends lost 5 bases and 3 bases respectively, with 10 bases between them. Germline assignment: CDR1 SGHVS and CDR2 FQNEAQ. This CDR3 is 13 amino acids long. Full variable domain (rest looked up from reference TRBV7-8 and TRBJ1-1): GAGVSQSPRYKVAKRGQDVALRCDPISGHVSLFWYQQALGQGPEFLTYFQNEAQLDKSGLPSDRFFAERPEGSVSTLKIQRTQQEDSAVYLCASSRVGYTEAFFGQGTRLTVV.

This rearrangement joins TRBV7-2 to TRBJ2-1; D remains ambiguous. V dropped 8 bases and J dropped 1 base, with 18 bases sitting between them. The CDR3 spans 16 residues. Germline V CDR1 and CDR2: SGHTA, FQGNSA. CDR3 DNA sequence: TGTGCCAGCCGTTTTGGCTCGGGCGGATCCTACAATGAGCAGTTCTTC. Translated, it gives CASRFGSGGSYNEQFF.